This TCR beta chain was sequenced during a study of tumor-infiltrating lymphocytes in primary liver carcinoma. Starting material of 500 to 600 ng total RNA yielded TCR beta cDNA via a constant-region primer. Nested multiplex PCR, run for three rounds with slightly modified ARM-PCR, yielded TCR beta libraries. Two initial PCR rounds of around 9 cycles each paired TRBV1-TRBV30 forward primers with a C-beta reverse primer. TCRdb used MiXCR to reprocess the multiplex PCR reads, holding one entry per CDR3 protein. The table lists under 110,000 distinct CDR3 sequences, about 63% of them singletons, with 10% to 15% in the top ten. DNA and RNA were both co-extracted from 20-30 mg of bulk tissue that had not been sorted. The length of the CDR3 is 14 residues. CDR1 SEHNR and CDR2 FQNEAQ come from the germline V gene (reference sequence). Worth noting for this clonotype: At one end, the junction sequence differs from germline, possibly due to a read error.

This chain links TRBV7-9 with TRBJ2-5; 7 nucleotides line up with TRBD2. This TCR was sampled from a woman aged 55-69 years with primary liver carcinoma and hepatitis B virus infection. The sequencing input was liver tumor tissue from sampling region 2. The subset: tumor region T2, inferior pole. CDR3: CASSQGSGVETQCF. The CDR3 DNA follows: TGTGCCAGCAGCCAGGGAAGCGGGGTAGAGACCCAGTGCTTC.